A selection of T cell receptor beta chains follows, all from one sample in a study of blood T cell repertoires in COVID-19. TCRdb's table, derived via immunoSEQ multiplex PCR, lists solely in-frame clones and lacks some. The sample lists more than 300,000 clones; 87% were seen once. The material sequenced was peripheral blood. The receptor source for this set is a woman in her forties or fifties with COVID-19, enrolled during active disease. Both conserved end residues are part of each CDR3. Each record gives: J gene, V gene, clone size, D gene, CDR3 protein, CDR3 DNA. D genes are given only for firm matches. Where a row states a size, it is once, few, many or the class of an expanded clone; other rows omit it.

j_gene: TRBJ1-1; v_gene: TRBV12-5; abundance: NA; d_gene: TRBD1; CDR3aa: CASGLRDRFMNTEAFF; CDR3nt: TGTGCTAGTGGCCTCCGGGACAGATTCATGAACACTGAAGCTTTCTTT
j_gene: TRBJ2-7; v_gene: TRBV6-4; abundance: once; d_gene: NA; CDR3aa: CASSDSLGGALYEQYF; CDR3nt: TGTGCCAGCAGTGACTCTTTAGGGGGAGCCCTCTACGAGCAGTACTTC
j_gene: TRBJ2-7; v_gene: TRBV7-9; abundance: NA; d_gene: TRBD2; CDR3aa: CASSQRLAGEGEQYF; CDR3nt: TGTGCCAGCAGCCAAAGACTAGCGGGAGAGGGCGAGCAGTACTTC
j_gene: TRBJ2-2; v_gene: TRBV7-9; abundance: NA; d_gene: NA; CDR3aa: CASSLLAANTGELFF; CDR3nt: TGTGCCAGCAGCTTGTTAGCTGCGAACACCGGGGAGCTGTTTTTT
j_gene: TRBJ2-4; v_gene: TRBV19; abundance: NA; d_gene: TRBD1; CDR3aa: CASSIQGALNIQYF; CDR3nt: TGTGCCAGTAGTATACAGGGGGCGCTTAACATTCAGTACTTC
j_gene: TRBJ2-2; v_gene: TRBV20-1; abundance: few; d_gene: TRBD2; CDR3aa: CSASGLAGDSGELFF; CDR3nt: TGCAGTGCCAGTGGTCTAGCGGGGGATAGCGGGGAGCTGTTTTTT
j_gene: TRBJ2-7; v_gene: TRBV13; abundance: NA; d_gene: NA; CDR3aa: CASSLSRIWSNEQYF; CDR3nt: TGTGCCAGCAGCTTATCCAGGATCTGGTCGAACGAGCAGTACTTC
j_gene: TRBJ1-1; v_gene: TRBV4-1; abundance: few; d_gene: TRBD1; CDR3aa: CASSQQDRVKTEAFF; CDR3nt: TGCGCCAGCAGCCAACAGGACAGGGTGAAGACTGAAGCTTTCTTT
j_gene: TRBJ2-1; v_gene: TRBV12-5; abundance: NA; d_gene: TRBD1; CDR3aa: CASGLDRGRSNEQFF; CDR3nt: TGTGCTAGTGGCCTCGACAGGGGGCGAAGTAATGAGCAGTTCTTC
j_gene: TRBJ2-7; v_gene: TRBV5-1; abundance: NA; d_gene: TRBD2; CDR3aa: CASSLGLAGGEEQYF; CDR3nt: TGCGCCAGCAGCTTGGGACTAGCGGGAGGTGAAGAGCAGTACTTC
j_gene: TRBJ2-5; v_gene: TRBV27; abundance: NA; d_gene: NA; CDR3aa: CASSLSGETQYF; CDR3nt: TGTGCCAGCAGTTTATCCGGAGAGACCCAGTACTTC
j_gene: TRBJ1-3; v_gene: TRBV6-6; abundance: NA; d_gene: NA; CDR3aa: CASSYSPEDSGNTIYF; CDR3nt: TGTGCCAGCAGTTACTCGCCGGAGGACTCTGGAAACACCATATATTTT
j_gene: TRBJ2-4; v_gene: TRBV9; abundance: NA; d_gene: NA; CDR3aa: CASSVADQANIQYF; CDR3nt: TGTGCCAGCAGCGTAGCCGACCAGGCGAACATTCAGTACTTC
j_gene: TRBJ2-5; v_gene: TRBV30; abundance: NA; d_gene: TRBD2; CDR3aa: CAWRAGLAGEETQYF; CDR3nt: TGTGCCTGGAGGGCCGGACTAGCGGGAGAAGAGACCCAGTACTTC
j_gene: TRBJ2-7; v_gene: TRBV7-2; abundance: few; d_gene: NA; CDR3aa: CASKPRDSSYEQYF; CDR3nt: TGTGCCAGCAAACCCAGGGACTCCTCCTACGAGCAGTACTTC
j_gene: TRBJ2-1; v_gene: TRBV3-1/TRBV3-2; abundance: NA; d_gene: NA; CDR3aa: CASSQGGGNEQFF; CDR3nt: TGTGCCAGCAGCCAAGGTGGGGGGAATGAGCAGTTCTTC
j_gene: TRBJ2-5; v_gene: TRBV19; abundance: NA; d_gene: TRBD1; CDR3aa: CASSIRGTGRETQYF; CDR3nt: TGTGCCAGTAGTATAAGGGGGACAGGGAGGGAGACCCAGTACTTC
j_gene: TRBJ2-5; v_gene: TRBV10-3; abundance: NA; d_gene: TRBD2; CDR3aa: CAISRTSGVQETQYF; CDR3nt: TGTGCCATCAGTAGGACTAGCGGAGTTCAAGAGACCCAGTACTTC
j_gene: TRBJ1-2; v_gene: TRBV19; abundance: once; d_gene: NA; CDR3aa: CASSIGLVAGGPNYGYTF; CDR3nt: TGTGCCAGTAGTATAGGCCTAGTGGCCGGAGGGCCTAACTATGGCTACACCTTC
j_gene: TRBJ2-1; v_gene: TRBV4-2; abundance: NA; d_gene: TRBD2; CDR3aa: CASSQDRPGTSMGGREQFF; CDR3nt: TGTGCCAGCAGCCAAGACCGTCCTGGGACTAGCATGGGAGGTCGAGAGCAGTTCTTC
j_gene: TRBJ2-7; v_gene: TRBV25-1; abundance: NA; d_gene: TRBD1; CDR3aa: CASSDIGRGRSDYEQYF; CDR3nt: TGTGCCAGCAGTGATATCGGCAGGGGGCGATCGGACTACGAGCAGTACTTC
j_gene: TRBJ1-2; v_gene: TRBV7-9; abundance: NA; d_gene: NA; CDR3aa: CASSMQTNYGYTF; CDR3nt: TGTGCCAGCAGCATGCAGACTAACTATGGCTACACCTTC
j_gene: TRBJ1-2; v_gene: TRBV19; abundance: NA; d_gene: NA; CDR3aa: CASSHQGTNYGYTF; CDR3nt: TGTGCCAGTAGTCACCAGGGGACTAACTATGGCTACACCTTC
j_gene: TRBJ2-3; v_gene: TRBV5-1; abundance: NA; d_gene: TRBD2; CDR3aa: CASSLRRQRESTDTQYF; CDR3nt: TGCGCCAGCAGCTTACGGCGCCAGCGGGAGAGCACAGATACGCAGTATTTT
j_gene: TRBJ1-1; v_gene: TRBV5-1; abundance: NA; d_gene: TRBD1; CDR3aa: CASSRMGQLNTEAFF; CDR3nt: TGCGCCAGCAGCCGGATGGGACAGCTGAACACTGAAGCTTTCTTT
j_gene: TRBJ2-1; v_gene: TRBV7-9; abundance: NA; d_gene: NA; CDR3aa: CASSRPRTALDEQFF; CDR3nt: TGTGCCAGCAGCCGCCCCCGGACAGCGTTGGACGAGCAGTTCTTC
j_gene: TRBJ1-2; v_gene: TRBV2; abundance: NA; d_gene: TRBD1; CDR3aa: CASRNRDRGGYGYTF; CDR3nt: TGTGCCAGCAGAAACCGGGACAGGGGAGGCTATGGCTACACCTTC
j_gene: TRBJ2-5; v_gene: TRBV12-5; abundance: NA; d_gene: TRBD2; CDR3aa: CASGLWASGSGTQYF; CDR3nt: TGTGCTAGTGGTTTGTGGGCTAGCGGGAGTGGGACCCAGTACTTC
j_gene: TRBJ2-7; v_gene: TRBV27; abundance: NA; d_gene: NA; CDR3aa: CASSSGISVYEQYF; CDR3nt: TGTGCCAGCAGTTCCGGGATCTCTGTCTACGAGCAGTACTTC
j_gene: TRBJ1-4; v_gene: TRBV5-1; abundance: NA; d_gene: TRBD1; CDR3aa: CASRTGATTNEKLFF; CDR3nt: TGCGCCAGCCGCACAGGGGCCACAACTAATGAAAAACTGTTTTTT
j_gene: TRBJ1-3; v_gene: TRBV30; abundance: NA; d_gene: NA; CDR3aa: CAGGKLSGNTIYF; CDR3nt: TGTGCCGGAGGAAAGCTCTCTGGAAACACCATATATTTT
j_gene: TRBJ2-1; v_gene: TRBV9; abundance: NA; d_gene: TRBD2; CDR3aa: CASSLQAGIAYNEQFF; CDR3nt: TGTGCCAGCAGCCTTCAAGCGGGAATAGCCTACAATGAGCAGTTCTTC
j_gene: TRBJ2-1; v_gene: TRBV3-1/TRBV3-2; abundance: NA; d_gene: TRBD2; CDR3aa: CASSQTSGSYNEQFF; CDR3nt: TGTGCCAGCAGCCAAACTAGCGGGAGTTACAATGAGCAGTTCTTC
j_gene: TRBJ1-5; v_gene: TRBV6-4; abundance: few; d_gene: TRBD1; CDR3aa: CASRLNDRVGNNQPQHF; CDR3nt: TGTGCCAGCAGACTTAATGACAGGGTAGGTAACAATCAGCCCCAGCATTTT
j_gene: TRBJ1-5; v_gene: TRBV7-8; abundance: NA; d_gene: TRBD1; CDR3aa: CASSDRDLQHF; CDR3nt: TGTGCCAGCAGCGACAGGGATCTCCAGCATTTT
j_gene: TRBJ1-2; v_gene: TRBV5-8; abundance: NA; d_gene: NA; CDR3aa: CASSLAGTSYGYTF; CDR3nt: TGTGCCAGCAGCTTGGCCGGGACATCCTATGGCTACACCTTC
j_gene: TRBJ2-1; v_gene: TRBV11-3; abundance: NA; d_gene: TRBD2; CDR3aa: CASSSQREGLNEQFF; CDR3nt: TGTGCCAGCAGCTCCCAGCGGGAGGGCCTCAATGAGCAGTTCTTC
j_gene: TRBJ1-5; v_gene: TRBV7-2; abundance: NA; d_gene: NA; CDR3aa: CASSRAGVDVNQPQHF; CDR3nt: TGTGCCAGCAGCAGAGCCGGGGTTGACGTTAATCAGCCCCAGCATTTT
j_gene: TRBJ2-1; v_gene: TRBV27; abundance: NA; d_gene: TRBD2; CDR3aa: CASSLAGGGNEQFF; CDR3nt: TGTGCCAGCAGTTTAGCGGGAGGGGGGAATGAGCAGTTCTTC
j_gene: TRBJ2-3; v_gene: TRBV19; abundance: NA; d_gene: NA; CDR3aa: CASSIGTSWADTQYF; CDR3nt: TGTGCCAGTAGTATCGGGACATCCTGGGCAGATACGCAGTATTTT
j_gene: TRBJ1-1; v_gene: TRBV20-1; abundance: NA; d_gene: NA; CDR3aa: CSASRLSGVSTEAFF; CDR3nt: TGCAGTGCTAGTCGTTTATCGGGGGTTAGCACTGAAGCTTTCTTT
j_gene: TRBJ1-2; v_gene: TRBV6-5; abundance: NA; d_gene: TRBD1; CDR3aa: CALVNTGANFYGYTF; CDR3nt: TGTGCCCTAGTGAACACAGGGGCGAACTTCTATGGCTACACCTTC
j_gene: TRBJ1-1; v_gene: TRBV4-1; abundance: few; d_gene: NA; CDR3aa: CASSQTGFVTEAFF; CDR3nt: TGCGCCAGCAGCCAAACAGGGTTCGTGACTGAAGCTTTCTTT
j_gene: TRBJ2-1; v_gene: TRBV10-1; abundance: NA; d_gene: TRBD2; CDR3aa: CARKREPCCNEQFF; CDR3nt: TGCGCCAGAAAGCGGGAGCCCTGTTGCAATGAGCAGTTCTTC
j_gene: TRBJ1-2; v_gene: TRBV5-5; abundance: NA; d_gene: NA; CDR3aa: CASSLGQGFGYTF; CDR3nt: TGTGCCAGCAGCTTGGGGCAGGGCTTTGGCTACACCTTC
j_gene: TRBJ2-1; v_gene: TRBV4-2; abundance: NA; d_gene: TRBD1; CDR3aa: CASSQDHGQGTIF; CDR3nt: TGTGCCAGCAGCCAAGATCACGGACAGGGTACAATCTTC
j_gene: TRBJ1-2; v_gene: TRBV5-6; abundance: NA; d_gene: NA; CDR3aa: CASSPLQLRPYGYTF; CDR3nt: TGTGCCAGCAGCCCGCTACAGTTAAGACCCTATGGCTACACCTTC
j_gene: TRBJ2-1; v_gene: TRBV24-1; abundance: NA; d_gene: TRBD2; CDR3aa: CATSDPGLADYNEQFF; CDR3nt: TGTGCCACCAGTGATCCGGGACTAGCAGATTACAATGAGCAGTTCTTC
j_gene: TRBJ2-3; v_gene: TRBV24-1; abundance: NA; d_gene: NA; CDR3aa: CATSVSGASTDTQYF; CDR3nt: TGTGCCACCAGTGTGTCGGGTGCTAGCACAGATACGCAGTATTTT
j_gene: TRBJ2-1; v_gene: TRBV5-4; abundance: NA; d_gene: NA; CDR3aa: CASSLFGGSEQFF; CDR3nt: TGTGCCAGCAGCTTGTTCGGGGGATCTGAGCAGTTCTTC